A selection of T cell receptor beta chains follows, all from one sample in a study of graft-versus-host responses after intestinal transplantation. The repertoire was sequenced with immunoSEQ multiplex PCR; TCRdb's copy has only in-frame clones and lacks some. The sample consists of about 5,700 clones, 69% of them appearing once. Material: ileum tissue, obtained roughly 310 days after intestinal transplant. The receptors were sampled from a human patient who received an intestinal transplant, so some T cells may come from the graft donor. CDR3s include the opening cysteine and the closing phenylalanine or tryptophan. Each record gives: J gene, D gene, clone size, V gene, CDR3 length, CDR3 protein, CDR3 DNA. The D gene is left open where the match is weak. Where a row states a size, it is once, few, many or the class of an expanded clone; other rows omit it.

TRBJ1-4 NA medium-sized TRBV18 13 CASSPATNEKLFF TGTGCCAGCTCACCGGCAACTAATGAAAAACTGTTTTTT
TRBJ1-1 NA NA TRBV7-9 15 CASSLGGSMNTEAFF TGTGCCAGCAGCTTAGGGGGTTCCATGAACACTGAAGCTTTCTTT
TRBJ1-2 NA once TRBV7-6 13 CASSFWGLGGYTF TGTGCCAGCAGCTTTTGGGGATTAGGCGGCTACACCTTC
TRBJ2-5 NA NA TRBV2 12 CASSTRVLDQYF TGTGCCAGCAGCACGAGGGTGCTAGATCAGTACTTC
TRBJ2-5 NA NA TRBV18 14 CASSPQVLQETQYF TGTGCCAGCTCACCACAGGTACTCCAAGAGACCCAGTACTTC
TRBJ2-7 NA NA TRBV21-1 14 CASSKKQEDYEQYF TGTGCCAGCAGCAAAAAGCAGGAGGACTACGAGCAGTACTTC
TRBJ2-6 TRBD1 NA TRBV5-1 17 CASSLGGTVSGANVLTF TGCGCCAGCAGCTTGGGGGGGACAGTCTCTGGGGCCAACGTCCTGACTTTC
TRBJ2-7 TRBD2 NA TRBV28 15 CASSPPAGGGNEQYF TGTGCCAGCAGTCCCCCTGCGGGAGGAGGGAACGAGCAGTACTTC
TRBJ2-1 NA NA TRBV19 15 CASSTSVADYNEQFF TGTGCCAGTAGTACCTCCGTCGCGGACTACAATGAGCAGTTCTTC
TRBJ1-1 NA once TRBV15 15 CATRGLYRLNTEAFF TGTGCCACCAGGGGCTTATACAGATTGAACACTGAAGCTTTCTTT